The 18 T cell receptor beta chains below were found in one sample sequenced in a study of T cell responses to AZD1222 COVID-19 vaccine. Profiled with immunoSEQ multiplex PCR; TCRdb holds only in-frame clones, not every one. Of 75,000 to 80,000 clones in the sample, more than 60% were seen once. The sequences come from peripheral blood, collected 28 days after the second dose of the MenACWY control vaccine. The source of these receptors is an adult who received the MenACWY meningococcal vaccine as a control.

The rearrangement uses TRBV12-3 or TRBV12-4 and TRBJ1-3; tentative D call: TRBD1 (5 bases). Trimming removed 3 bases at V and 5 bases at J, with 8 bases between. The CDR3 contains 13 residues. Here the CDR3 reads CASSLDTRNTIYF. CDR3 coding DNA: TGTGCCAGCAGTTTGGACACCAGAAACACCATATATTTT.

This clone showed up just once. This chain uses TRBV5-1 with TRBJ2-5, with a tentative D call TRBD2 (5 bases). The CDR3 extends over 15 amino acids. CDR1 is SGHRS and CDR2 is YFSETQ in the germline V gene. Trimming cost V 2 bases and J 10 bases, with 21 bases left between them. The CDR3 region has the DNA TGCGCCAGCAGCTTAGAGGGCCGGGTTCAAGAAGGCCAGTACTTC. Its translation is CASSLEGRVQEGQYF.

The rearrangement uses TRBV5-1 and TRBJ1-2; TRBD1 might be the D (5 bases). Trimming took 4 bases from V and 0 from J, leaving 7 bases between them. The germline V gene has CDR1 SGHRS and CDR2 YFSETQ. The CDR3 runs to 13 residues. The CDR3 region has the DNA TGCGCCAGCAGCGGGACTGCTAACTATGGCTACACCTTC. Protein sequence: CASSGTANYGYTF.

The chain uses TRBV19 and TRBJ2-1, with 9 bases lining up with TRBD2. Unmatched junction bases numbered 6, after V lost 7 bases and J lost 5 bases. This CDR3 spans 14 amino acids. CDR1 and CDR2 (germline): LNHDA, SQIVND (reference sequence). CDR3 protein: CASNGGRADNEQFF. CDR3 nucleotide sequence: TGTGCCAGTAACGGCGGGAGGGCGGACAATGAGCAGTTCTTC.

The chain employs TRBV2 and TRBJ2-1; D gene ambiguous. The V gene lost 3 bases and the J gene lost 0 bases, with 12 bases spanning the gap. Germline V gives CDR1 SNHLY, CDR2 FYNNEI. The CDR3 is 16 amino acids. The CDR3 reads CASSDSWVSSYNEQFF. The CDR3 nucleotides read TGTGCCAGCAGTGACTCTTGGGTGAGCTCCTACAATGAGCAGTTCTTC.

The chain employs TRBV29-1 and TRBJ2-3; 8 bases agree with TRBD1. Looked up from germline, CDR1 is SQVTM and CDR2 is ANQGSEA. CDR3 size: 14 residues. J lost 1 base, V lost 7 bases, and 7 bases had no gene match. CDR3 nucleotide sequence: TGCAGCGCCGACAGGGGAGGCGGCACAGATACGCAGTATTTT. It codes for CSADRGGGTDTQYF.

The rearrangement uses TRBV18 and TRBJ1-5, with 12 bases lining up with TRBD1. The J segment lost 2 bases and the V segment lost 4 bases, leaving 12 bases of the junction unmatched. CDR3 size: 19 residues. Germline CDR1 is KGHSH and CDR2 is LQKENI. The CDR3 nucleotides read TGTGCCAGCTCACTAAGACCGGGACAGGGGGCGCGAGGCAATCAGCCCCAGCATTTT. It yields the protein CASSLRPGQGARGNQPQHF.

The rearrangement joins TRBV5-6 to TRBJ1-5; D is possibly TRBD1 (5 bases). The CDR3 totals 14 residues. The V end was cut by 4 bases, the J end by 7 bases, with 15 bases between. The V gene's germline CDR1 is SGHDT and CDR2 YYEEEE. CDR3 amino acids: CASSNYNRGQPQHF. In DNA form, the CDR3 reads TGTGCCAGCAGCAATTACAATCGGGGGCAGCCCCAGCATTTT.

The chain is built from TRBV6-2 or TRBV6-3 and TRBJ2-7; D is uncertain. The CDR3 spans 11 residues. Germline CDR1 reads MNHEY; CDR2 reads SVGEGT. Trimming took 0 bases from V and 7 from J, leaving 4 bases between them. The CDR3 coding sequence is TGTGCCAGCAGTTACTCGTGGGAGCAGTACTTC. This sequence encodes CASSYSWEQYF.

This clone was counted a few times. The CDR3 spells CASSSSTGGGFTDTQYF. Written as DNA, the CDR3 is TGTGCCAGCAGCTCTTCGACAGGGGGCGGATTTACAGATACGCAGTATTTT. This chain uses TRBV13 with TRBJ2-3, with 10 nucleotides matching TRBD1. The CDR3 length is 17 residues. Germline assignment: CDR1 PRHDT and CDR2 FYEKMQ (reference sequence). The junction had 10 bases not matched to a gene; V was cut back by 4 bases and J by 3 bases.

V is TRBV16 and J is TRBJ1-1; TRBD1 matches at 7 bases. V was pared by 0 bases and J by 10 bases, with 5 bases of the junction left unmatched. Germline assignment: CDR1 KGHSY and CDR2 FQNENV. CDR3 length: 13 residues. The DNA for the CDR3 is TGTGCCAGCAGCCAATCGAGGGAGGGGGCAGCTTTCTTT. Translating it yields CASSQSREGAAFF.

This sequence joins TRBV24-1 and TRBJ2-3; D unclear. From germline, CDR1 is KGHDR and CDR2 SFDVKD. The CDR3 extends over 14 amino acids. Trimming stripped 5 bases from V and 2 bases from J, with 10 bases between. The CDR3 DNA sequence: TGTGCCACCAGTGCCCAGGCGGCCACAGATACGCAGTATTTT. Translated: CATSAQAATDTQYF.

V and J are TRBV5-6 and TRBJ1-5; D perhaps matches TRBD1 (6 bases). CDR1 and CDR2 from the germline V gene are SGHDT and YYEEEE. The CDR3 spans 16 residues. Deletions cut 3 bases from V and 1 base from J, with 14 bases between. CDR3 DNA sequence: TGTGCCAGCAGCTCCTTCGACAGGCCCAGCAATCAGCCCCAGCATTTT. The encoded protein is CASSSFDRPSNQPQHF.

The genes are TRBV7-2 and TRBJ1-2, with a weak D call TRBD1 (5 bases). Germline V gene lookup returns CDR1 SGHTA and CDR2 FQGNSA. V lost 5 bases and J lost 6, with 13 bases in between. CDR3 length equals 13 residues. The CDR3 loop reads CASSKTQGNGYTF. The CDR3, as DNA: TGTGCCAGCAGCAAAACTCAGGGTAATGGCTACACCTTC.

The J gene is TRBJ1-2, the V gene TRBV27; D is uncertain. The CDR3 length is 13 residues. With 6 bases removed from V and 4 bases from J, the gap between germline ends came to 12 bases. Germline CDR1 reads MNHEY; CDR2 reads SMNVEV (reference sequence). The CDR3 sequence is CASSPRSGYGYTF. CDR3 bases: TGTGCCAGCAGCCCCAGGTCAGGCTATGGCTACACCTTC.

V and J are TRBV4-3 and TRBJ2-1; D is unresolved. The ends were cut back, 0 bases at V and 8 bases at J, with 8 bases in the middle. CDR3 size: 13 residues. Per the germline V gene, CDR1 is LGHNA and CDR2 is YSLEER. The CDR3 loop reads CASSQDRMDEQFF. The CDR3 region has the DNA TGCGCCAGCAGCCAAGATAGGATGGATGAGCAGTTCTTC.

The CDR3 nucleotides are TGTGCCAGCAGTGAAGTGAGGGGGCGCGCTAATGAAAAACTGTTTTTT. Translated: CASSEVRGRANEKLFF. J is TRBJ1-4 and V is TRBV6-1; TRBD1 matches 7 bases. This CDR3 has 16 amino acids. The ends lost 1 base at V and 3 bases at J; junction bases unmatched: 5. Germline V gives CDR1 MNHNS, CDR2 SASEGT.

The rearrangement uses TRBV5-6 and TRBJ2-5; D is perhaps TRBD1 or TRBD2 (6 bases each). Germline loops: CDR1 SGHDT, CDR2 YYEEEE. Trimming took 4 bases from V and 4 from J, leaving 20 bases between them. The CDR3 spans 16 residues. CDR3 loop: CASSRRRGNRAETQYF. For the CDR3, the DNA is TGTGCCAGCAGCCGTCGGAGGGGGAACAGGGCAGAGACCCAGTACTTC.